These T cell receptor beta chains were read from a single sample in a study of blood T cell repertoires in COVID-19. Clones were read by immunoSEQ multiplex PCR, and TCRdb kept only the in-frame ones, dropping some. This sample has about 180,000 clones, with approximately 87% found just once. The sequenced sample consisted of peripheral blood. The receptor set was obtained from a man between 65 and 85 years old with active or convalescent COVID-19. CDR3s include the opening cysteine and the closing phenylalanine or tryptophan. Fields, in order: V gene, CDR3 length, J gene, CDR3 protein.

V: TRBV25-1; length: 12; J: TRBJ1-3; CDR3: CASSRIGNTIYF
V: TRBV18; length: 14; J: TRBJ2-5; CDR3: CASSPNRDQETQYF
V: TRBV6-2/TRBV6-3; length: 13; J: TRBJ1-2; CDR3: CASSYDRVNGYTF
V: TRBV28; length: 15; J: TRBJ2-1; CDR3: CASRVGSSGSNEQFF
V: TRBV25-1; length: 17; J: TRBJ2-7; CDR3: CASSEYPSAGSTREQYF
V: TRBV7-2; length: 15; J: TRBJ1-3; CDR3: CASSFQGISGNTIYF
V: TRBV6-5; length: 16; J: TRBJ2-1; CDR3: CASSSTSARSYNEQFF
V: TRBV6-2/TRBV6-3; length: 17; J: TRBJ1-6; CDR3: CASSTDRTAPYNSPLHF
V: TRBV15; length: 19; J: TRBJ1-5; CDR3: CATSRARAGNSGLIQPQHF
V: TRBV28; length: 14; J: TRBJ1-5; CDR3: CASSFSPAEQPQHF
V: TRBV28; length: 14; J: TRBJ2-3; CDR3: CASSVQGITDTQYF
V: TRBV7-2; length: 18; J: TRBJ2-1; CDR3: CASSSRGGPAALGNEQFF
V: TRBV7-2; length: 13; J: TRBJ1-2; CDR3: CASSSQGPYGYTF
V: TRBV7-2; length: 15; J: TRBJ1-4; CDR3: CASSPSRGNNEKLFF
V: TRBV5-5; length: 15; J: TRBJ1-3; CDR3: CASSPQFLSGNTIYF
V: TRBV9; length: 14; J: TRBJ1-2; CDR3: CASSITGTETGYTF
V: TRBV18; length: 13; J: TRBJ1-1; CDR3: CASSPWGLPEAFF
V: TRBV29-1; length: 14; J: TRBJ2-2; CDR3: CSVEGTANTGELFF
V: TRBV18; length: 14; J: TRBJ1-1; CDR3: CASSPAIMNTEAFF
V: TRBV2; length: 15; J: TRBJ2-1; CDR3: CASSERDTEDNEQFF
V: TRBV5-1; length: 16; J: TRBJ2-2; CDR3: CASSLVVAGDAGELFF
V: TRBV5-1; length: 13; J: TRBJ1-1; CDR3: CASSLGRGTEAFF
V: TRBV25-1; length: 16; J: TRBJ2-3; CDR3: CASSKPGAGSTDTQYF
V: TRBV7-3; length: 15; J: TRBJ2-1; CDR3: CASRKTSGSYNEQFF
V: TRBV6-5; length: 14; J: TRBJ1-2; CDR3: CASSTQGQPDGYTF
V: TRBV4-1; length: 18; J: TRBJ2-2; CDR3: CASSQDWGPLPNTGELFF
V: TRBV18; length: 15; J: TRBJ1-5; CDR3: CASSPDRGSNQPQHF
V: TRBV30; length: 14; J: TRBJ1-5; CDR3: CAWGFGQSNQPQHF
V: TRBV18; length: 16; J: TRBJ1-2; CDR3: CASSPPGRASNYGYTF
V: TRBV5-6; length: 14; J: TRBJ1-3; CDR3: CASSLRGRGNTIYF
V: TRBV11-2; length: 15; J: TRBJ1-2; CDR3: CASSLDRIAGNGYTF
V: TRBV15; length: 15; J: TRBJ1-6; CDR3: CATSQQGAYNSPLHF
V: TRBV2; length: 15; J: TRBJ1-3; CDR3: CASSTTYSSGNTIYF
V: TRBV15; length: 13; J: TRBJ2-5; CDR3: CATSRSGGRTQYF
V: TRBV3-1/TRBV3-2; length: 13; J: TRBJ1-2; CDR3: CASSPDIPHGYTF
V: TRBV27; length: 16; J: TRBJ1-5; CDR3: CASSLWSRGDNQPQHF
V: TRBV20-1; length: 16; J: TRBJ2-1; CDR3: CSASGLAGVIYNEQFF
V: TRBV6-5; length: 13; J: TRBJ2-5; CDR3: CASNRAGWETQYF
V: TRBV5-1; length: 14; J: TRBJ1-2; CDR3: CASSFGGRVYGYTF
V: TRBV5-8; length: 16; J: TRBJ1-4; CDR3: CASSFGAGATNEKLFF
V: TRBV5-5; length: 17; J: TRBJ1-2; CDR3: CASRATIGTGVNYGYTF
V: TRBV3-1/TRBV3-2; length: 13; J: TRBJ1-2; CDR3: CASSHRQGHGYTF
V: TRBV6-5; length: 13; J: TRBJ2-1; CDR3: CALAGSSYNEQFF
V: TRBV2; length: 13; J: TRBJ1-6; CDR3: CASSEQGNSPLHF
V: TRBV5-4; length: 15; J: TRBJ1-2; CDR3: CASSLTVVGNYGYTF
V: TRBV18; length: 14; J: TRBJ1-4; CDR3: CASSPPGGGEKLFF
V: TRBV30; length: 11; J: TRBJ2-7; CDR3: CAWGAGYEQYF
V: TRBV4-3; length: 20; J: TRBJ2-1; CDR3: CASSQDPWTSGGLSYNEQFF
V: TRBV7-2; length: 17; J: TRBJ2-2; CDR3: CASSPNRLAGNTGELFF
V: TRBV6-5; length: 14; J: TRBJ1-5; CDR3: CASSLRSSNQPQHF
V: TRBV5-6; length: 16; J: TRBJ1-1; CDR3: CASSLGGEGMNTEAFF
V: TRBV12-3/TRBV12-4; length: 13; J: TRBJ2-5; CDR3: CASKRGPGETQYF
V: TRBV29-1; length: 11; J: TRBJ1-1; CDR3: CSGWGQGGSFF
V: TRBV10-3; length: 12; J: TRBJ2-1; CDR3: CAIRGRYNEQFF
V: TRBV18; length: 17; J: TRBJ1-1; CDR3: CASSLLDGGSFGTEAFF
V: TRBV19; length: 15; J: TRBJ1-4; CDR3: CASSSPGQANEKLFF
V: TRBV4-3; length: 13; J: TRBJ1-1; CDR3: CASSPWTDTEAFF